One sample yielded the 23 T cell receptor beta chains listed below, sequenced in a study of shared clonotypes between healthy human individuals. The assay was immunoSEQ multiplex PCR, and TCRdb's table has in-frame clones only and misses some. The profile shows about 1.1 million clones, around 78% of them singletons. Sequencing was performed on memory CD4+ T cells from PBMCs. Subset specified: CD45RA-negative fraction. These TCRs come from a man between 18 and 29 years old in good health. Some clones in this sample may be carry-over from other donors' samples.

The chain combines TRBV7-6 with TRBJ1-4, with D possibly being TRBD1 (6 bases). This CDR3 is built from 14 residues. Per germline, CDR1 SGHVS and CDR2 FNYEAQ. Trimming removed 5 bases at V and 6 bases at J, with 13 bases between. CDR3 sequence: CASSTPGVHEKLFF. The CDR3 DNA is TGTGCCAGCAGCACGCCAGGGGTGCATGAAAAACTGTTTTTT.

J is TRBJ2-7 and V is TRBV6-1, with D perhaps TRBD1 (5 bases). Germline CDR1 reads MNHNS; CDR2 reads SASEGT. V was clipped by 1 base and J by 2 bases, with 12 bases between them. The CDR3 length is 15 residues. CDR3 nucleotide sequence: TGTGCCAGCAGTGAAGGGACACCGGACACCTACGAGCAGTACTTC. It is translated as CASSEGTPDTYEQYF.

The CDR3 spells CASSQGGDLKETQYF. CDR3 nucleotide sequence: TGTGCCAGCAGCCAGGGTGGGGATTTAAAAGAGACCCAGTACTTC. V and J are TRBV28 and TRBJ2-5; TRBD1 is a possible D gene (5 bases). CDR3 length equals 15 residues. CDR1 and CDR2 from the germline V gene are MDHEN and SYDVKM. V was trimmed by 6 bases and J by 3 bases, leaving 17 bases between them.

The J gene is TRBJ1-5, the V gene TRBV2; D not resolved. V was cut by 5 bases and J by 2 bases, with 7 bases left in between. Looked up from germline, CDR1 is SNHLY and CDR2 is FYNNEI. The CDR3 runs to 13 residues. DNA for the CDR3: TGTGCCAGCAGTTCCAGCCGCAATCAGCCCCAGCATTTT. It codes for CASSSSRNQPQHF.

V is TRBV7-2 and J is TRBJ2-4; TRBD1 matches 9 bases. CDR3 length equals 15 residues. V shed 0 bases and J 9 bases; nucleotides not matched to a gene: 6. CDR1 SGHTA and CDR2 FQGNSA come from the germline V gene. The DNA of the CDR3 is TGTGCCAGCAGCTTAGCAGCCCTACAGGGGGCCATTCAGTACTTC. It yields the protein CASSLAALQGAIQYF.

The rearrangement uses TRBV2 and TRBJ2-1; D is undetermined. From germline, CDR1 is SNHLY and CDR2 FYNNEI. The CDR3 consists of 14 residues. Trimming removed 8 bases from V and 0 bases from J, with 11 bases in between. The CDR3, as DNA: TGTGCCAGCCAGCTTATAAGCTCCTACAATGAGCAGTTCTTC. Its translation: CASQLISSYNEQFF.

The chain carries TRBV7-2 and TRBJ2-1, with 12 bases that match TRBD2. This CDR3 is built from 15 residues. CDR1 is SGHTA, CDR2 FQGNSA, per germline. Losses at the gene ends were 1 base for V and 6 bases for J; bases not matched to a gene: 1. The CDR3 DNA is TGTGCCAGCAGCTTAGAACTAGCGGGAGGCAATGAGCAGTTCTTC. As protein: CASSLELAGGNEQFF. Together with reference TRBV7-2 and TRBJ2-1, the CDR3 gives the full variable domain: GAGVSQSPSNKVTEKGKDVELRCDPISGHTALYWYRQSLGQGLEFLIYFQGNSAPDKSGLPSDRFSAERTGGSVSTLTIQRTQQEDSAVYLCASSLELAGGNEQFFGPGTRLTVL.

The chain employs TRBV4-3 and TRBJ2-3, with 11 bases matching TRBD2. The CDR3 contains 16 residues. The germline V gene has CDR1 LGHNA and CDR2 YSLEER. J gave up 5 bases and V 2 bases, and 6 bases lay outside the gene matches. In DNA, the CDR3 is TGCGCCAGCAGCCAACTAGCGGGAGGAGGCGGAGATACGCAGTATTTT. Residues: CASSQLAGGGGDTQYF.

In its sample, this clone was seen once. The chain is built from TRBV11-2 and TRBJ1-4, with TRBD1 as a possible D gene (5 bases). The CDR3 contains 16 residues. CDR1 SGHAT and CDR2 FQNNGV come from the germline V gene. V was cut by 5 bases and J by 8 bases, with 21 bases left in between. The CDR3 DNA follows: TGTGCCAGCAGCCCAACCAGAGGGGTGCTTGGAGAAAAACTGTTTTTT. The encoded protein is CASSPTRGVLGEKLFF.

The chain uses TRBV18 and TRBJ2-5; no clear D. Germline V gene lookup returns CDR1 KGHSH and CDR2 LQKENI. The CDR3 totals 15 residues. V lost 3 bases and J 0 bases, leaving 11 bases between the germline ends. The CDR3 spells CASSPQNGYQETQYF. The CDR3 coding sequence is TGTGCCAGCTCACCCCAGAACGGGTACCAAGAGACCCAGTACTTC.

This chain links TRBV7-8 with TRBJ2-1, with 9 bases matching TRBD2. The junction had 8 bases not matched to a gene; V was cut back by 1 base and J by 7 bases. This CDR3 is 16 amino acids long. Germline loops: CDR1 SGHVS, CDR2 FQNEAQ. The CDR3 sequence: CASSLVGSGSRNEQFF. CDR3 DNA: TGTGCCAGCAGCTTAGTTGGTAGCGGGAGTAGGAATGAGCAGTTCTTC. The variable domain in full, completed from reference TRBV7-8 and TRBJ2-1, reads GAGVSQSPRYKVAKRGQDVALRCDPISGHVSLFWYQQALGQGPEFLTYFQNEAQLDKSGLPSDRFFAERPEGSVSTLKIQRTQQEDSAVYLCASSLVGSGSRNEQFFGPGTRLTVL.

As regards this clone: Other DNA variants within this sample encode the same CDR3. The J gene is TRBJ1-2, the V gene TRBV19; TRBD1 matches at 7 bases. The CDR3 contains 14 residues. Germline values: CDR1 LNHDA, CDR2 SQIVND (reference sequence). V lost 2 bases, J lost 3 bases, and 3 bases stayed unmatched. The CDR3: CASSILRGDYGYTF. CDR3 nucleotide sequence: TGTGCCAGTAGTATACTCAGGGGGGACTATGGCTACACCTTC.

J is TRBJ2-5 and V is TRBV29-1; a weak D match, TRBD2 (6 bases). The germline CDR1 and CDR2 sequences are SQVTM and ANQGSEA. CDR3 length equals 16 residues. Trimming removed 6 bases from V and 5 bases from J, with 25 bases in between. CDR3 loop: CSVAGGDGGAGETQYF. The DNA for the CDR3 is TGCAGCGTCGCCGGTGGGGACGGAGGGGCCGGGGAGACCCAGTACTTC.

This chain joins TRBV5-3 and TRBJ1-1; D gene uncertain. TRBV5-3 is given ORF status, its function remaining uncertain. This CDR3 region has 13 residues. With 2 bases removed from V and 5 bases from J, the gap between germline ends came to 10 bases. CDR3 sequence reads: CARSFGPRTEAFF. CDR3 nucleotide sequence: TGTGCCAGAAGCTTCGGCCCCCGTACTGAAGCTTTCTTT.

V gene TRBV29-1 combines with J gene TRBJ2-2; perhaps TRBD2 as D (6 bases). Germline V gives CDR1 SQVTM, CDR2 ANQGSEA. V lost 0 bases and J lost 4, with 9 bases in between. This CDR3 is 14 amino acids long. The CDR3 DNA reads as TGCAGCGTTGAAGATGGCGGGGCCACCGGGGAGCTGTTTTTT. Protein product: CSVEDGGATGELFF.

This clone was detected many times. The CDR3 protein is CASSPPSRFGYTF. CDR3 coding DNA: TGTGCCAGCAGCCCCCCGTCCCGATTCGGCTACACCTTC. The chain recombines TRBV9 with TRBJ1-2, with no clear D. CDR1 and CDR2 from the germline V gene are SGDLS and YYNGEE. V was pared by 4 bases and J by 8 bases, with 15 bases between. CDR3 length equals 13 residues.

V is TRBV7-8 and J is TRBJ1-2; 8 positions match TRBD1. With 4 bases clipped from V and 2 bases from J, the junction kept 3 bases outside the gene matches. Germline V gene data show CDR1 as SGHVS and CDR2 as FQNEAQ. The CDR3 runs 14 residues. CDR3 amino acids: CASSSRDRNYGYTF. CDR3 nucleotides: TGTGCCAGCAGCTCCAGGGACAGGAACTATGGCTACACCTTC.

V usage is TRBV7-2 and J usage is TRBJ1-5, with no clear D. CDR1 SGHTA and CDR2 FQGNSA come from the germline V gene. Trimming cost V 1 base and J 0 bases, with 7 bases left between them. The CDR3 has 15 amino acids. The CDR3 is CASSLVADSNQPQHF. The DNA of the CDR3 is TGTGCCAGCAGCTTAGTGGCAGATAGCAATCAGCCCCAGCATTTT.

The rearrangement joins TRBV5-4 to TRBJ1-1, with 7 positions matching TRBD1. The germline gives CDR1 SGHNT, CDR2 YYREEE (reference sequence). This CDR3 comprises 17 residues. V trimming: 4 bases; J trimming: 4 bases; junction bases outside the gene matches: 16. This chain's CDR3 is CASSPSQTGRGGTEAFF. The CDR3 region has the DNA TGTGCCAGCAGCCCATCCCAGACAGGGCGGGGTGGCACTGAAGCTTTCTTT. The full variable domain, its missing parts supplied by reference TRBV5-4 and TRBJ1-1, is ETGVTQSPTHLIKTRGQQVTLRCSSQSGHNTVSWYQQALGQGPQFIFQYYREEENGRGNFPPRFSGLQFPNYSSELNVNALELDDSALYLCASSPSQTGRGGTEAFFGQGTRLTVV.

The chain couples TRBV10-3 to TRBJ2-3; TRBD2 aligns across 11 bases. Unmatched junction bases numbered 6, after V lost 4 bases and J lost 3 bases. The CDR3 is made up of 16 amino acids. Germline V gene sequence: CDR1 ENHRY, CDR2 SYGVKD. DNA for the CDR3: TGTGCCATCAGTGTAACTAGCGGGAGAGGAACAGATACGCAGTATTTT. Translated: CAISVTSGRGTDTQYF.

The genes are TRBV6-1 and TRBJ2-1; tentatively, D is TRBD1 (6 bases). CDR3 length: 15 amino acids. Trimming took off 5 bases at V and 7 bases at J, with 18 bases between the two ends. CDR1 is MNHNS, CDR2 SASEGT, per germline. This CDR3 is CASSQSRSGVNEQFF. The CDR3 nucleotides read TGTGCCAGCAGTCAAAGTAGGTCAGGGGTAAATGAGCAGTTCTTC.

This clone was picked up one time. The chain joins TRBV19 to TRBJ1-5; D is unresolved. V lost 9 bases and J 2 bases, leaving 14 bases between the germline ends. The germline V gene encodes CDR1 LNHDA and CDR2 SQIVND (reference sequence). This CDR3 comprises 14 residues. CDR3 region: CASVSGYGNQPQHF. The CDR3 DNA is TGTGCCAGCGTCAGCGGGTATGGCAATCAGCCCCAGCATTTT.

This clone was seen just once. This chain links TRBV29-1 with TRBJ1-1; D remains unclear. The CDR3 runs to 13 residues. V lost 7 bases and J 1 base, leaving 13 bases between the germline ends. Germline CDR1 reads SQVTM; CDR2 reads ANQGSEA. CDR3 region: CSAVGVANTEAFF. The CDR3 nucleotides are TGCAGCGCTGTTGGTGTGGCGAACACTGAAGCTTTCTTT.